This entry features one TCR beta chain sequence. This sample is part of a study of control samples from healthy donors and cancer patients. The CDR3 sequence is 16 residues long. The V gene lost 2 bases and the J gene lost 5 bases, with 19 bases spanning the gap. Germline V gene sequence: CDR1 MDHEN, CDR2 SYDVKM. Only in-frame clones appear in the TCRdb table, and some are missing; sequencing was by immunoSEQ multiplex PCR. The table includes about 120,000 clones, approximately 89% detected once. Sequencing used blood. The chain joins TRBV28 to TRBJ2-7, with D tentatively TRBD2 (7 bases). The sequence derives from a woman aged 18-29 years in good health. The DNA for the CDR3 is TGTGCCAGCAGTTTAGCCCGAGGGGGGGGGTTCGACGAGCAGTACTTC. It codes for CASSLARGGGFDEQYF.